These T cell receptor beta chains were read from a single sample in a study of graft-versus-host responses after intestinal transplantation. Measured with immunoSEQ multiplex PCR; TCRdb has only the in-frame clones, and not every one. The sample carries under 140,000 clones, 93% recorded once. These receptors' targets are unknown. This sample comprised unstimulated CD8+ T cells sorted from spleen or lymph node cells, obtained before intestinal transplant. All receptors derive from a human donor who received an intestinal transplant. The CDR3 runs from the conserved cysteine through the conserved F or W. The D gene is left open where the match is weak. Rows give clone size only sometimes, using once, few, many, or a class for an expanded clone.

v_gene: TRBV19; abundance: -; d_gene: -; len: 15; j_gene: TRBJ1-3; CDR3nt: TGTGCCAGTAAGCTGTTATGGGCTCCCGGAAACACCATATATTTT; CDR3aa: CASKLLWAPGNTIYF
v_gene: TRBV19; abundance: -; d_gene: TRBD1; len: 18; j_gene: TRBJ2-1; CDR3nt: TGTGCCAGTCCCCACAGGGCGTGGACAGGGGGCCGGCGGGTTGAGCAGTTCTTC; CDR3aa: CASPHRAWTGGRRVEQFF
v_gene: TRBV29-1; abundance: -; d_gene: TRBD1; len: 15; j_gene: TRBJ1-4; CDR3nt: TGCAGCGTTCAGGGGGCCCCTCCATATGGGGAAAAACTGTTTTTT; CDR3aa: CSVQGAPPYGEKLFF
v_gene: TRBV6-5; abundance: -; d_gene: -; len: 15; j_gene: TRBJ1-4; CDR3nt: TGTGCCAGCAGCTACTTAGGGGGTTCGAATGAAAAACTGTTTTTT; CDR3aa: CASSYLGGSNEKLFF
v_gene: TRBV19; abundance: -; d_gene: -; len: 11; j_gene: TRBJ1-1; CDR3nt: TGTGCCAGTATGGGGGTTAAGGCGGCTTTCTTT; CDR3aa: CASMGVKAAFF
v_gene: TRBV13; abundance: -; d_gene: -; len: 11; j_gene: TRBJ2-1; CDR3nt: TGTGCCAGCAGCATCCAAAATGAGCAGTTCTTC; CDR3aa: CASSIQNEQFF
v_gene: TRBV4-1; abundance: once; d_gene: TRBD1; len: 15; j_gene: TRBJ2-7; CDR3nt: TGCGCCAGCAGCCTCGGGACAGGTGATTTCTACGAGCAGTACTTC; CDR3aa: CASSLGTGDFYEQYF
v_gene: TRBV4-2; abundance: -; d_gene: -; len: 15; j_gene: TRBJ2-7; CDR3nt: TGTGCCAGCAGCCAAGTATCAGCTAGTGATTTCGAGCAGTACTTC; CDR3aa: CASSQVSASDFEQYF
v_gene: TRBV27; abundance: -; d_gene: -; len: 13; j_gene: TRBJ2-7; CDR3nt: TGTGCCAGCAGCCCCGGACTTCCCTACGAGCAGTACTTC; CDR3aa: CASSPGLPYEQYF
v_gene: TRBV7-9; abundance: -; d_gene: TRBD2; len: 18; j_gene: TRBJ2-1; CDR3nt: TGTGCCAGCAGCCAACTAGCGGGCCCAGATAGCTCCTACAATGAGCAGTTCTTC; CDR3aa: CASSQLAGPDSSYNEQFF
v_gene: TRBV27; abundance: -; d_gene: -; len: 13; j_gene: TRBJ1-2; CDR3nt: TGTGCCAGCAGTCCCACACCGAACTATGGCTACACCTTC; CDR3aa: CASSPTPNYGYTF
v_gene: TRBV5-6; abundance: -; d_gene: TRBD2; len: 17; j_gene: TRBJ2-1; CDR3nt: TGTGCCAGCAGCTTGGCCGTTGTGACTAGCGCCTACAATGAGCAGTTCTTC; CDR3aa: CASSLAVVTSAYNEQFF
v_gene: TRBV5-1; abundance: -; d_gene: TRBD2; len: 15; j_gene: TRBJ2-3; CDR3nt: TGCGCCAGCAGCTCTCTAGCGGGAGTCATAGATACGCAGTATTTT; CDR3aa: CASSSLAGVIDTQYF
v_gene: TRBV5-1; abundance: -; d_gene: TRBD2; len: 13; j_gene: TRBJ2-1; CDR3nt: TGCGCCAGCACCTTGGGGCTAGCGGGAGACCGGTTCTTC; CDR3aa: CASTLGLAGDRFF
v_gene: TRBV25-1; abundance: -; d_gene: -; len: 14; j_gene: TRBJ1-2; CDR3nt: TGTGCCAGCAGTGTGGGGACCAGGGGAGGCGGCTACACCTTC; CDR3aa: CASSVGTRGGGYTF
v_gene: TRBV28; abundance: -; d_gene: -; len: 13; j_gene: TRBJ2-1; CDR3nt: TGTGCCAGCAGTTTAACTGACAAGAATGAGCAGTTCTTC; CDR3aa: CASSLTDKNEQFF
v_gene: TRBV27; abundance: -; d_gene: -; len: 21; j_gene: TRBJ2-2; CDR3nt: TGTGCCAGCAGTTTCCGGAAGAAACCACCACCAGGGACGGCGAACACCGGGGAGCTGTTTTTT; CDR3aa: CASSFRKKPPPGTANTGELFF
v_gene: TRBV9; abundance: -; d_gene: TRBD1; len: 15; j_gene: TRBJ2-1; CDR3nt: TGTGCCAGCAGCGTATCCGGGACAGGGTACAATGAGCAGTTCTTC; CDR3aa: CASSVSGTGYNEQFF
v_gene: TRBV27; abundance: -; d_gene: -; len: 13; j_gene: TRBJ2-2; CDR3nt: TGTGCCAGCAGTCTACTTAAAGCCGGGGAGCTGTTTTTT; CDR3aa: CASSLLKAGELFF
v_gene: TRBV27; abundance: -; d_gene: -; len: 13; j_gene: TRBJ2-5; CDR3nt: TGTTCGATCCGGGGTACTCATCAAGAGACCCAGTACTTC; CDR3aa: CSIRGTHQETQYF
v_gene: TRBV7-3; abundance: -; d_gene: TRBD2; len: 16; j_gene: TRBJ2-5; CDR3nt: TGTGCCAGCAGCTCACCGGGACTAGCGGGAGAGGAGACCCAGTACTTC; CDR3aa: CASSSPGLAGEETQYF
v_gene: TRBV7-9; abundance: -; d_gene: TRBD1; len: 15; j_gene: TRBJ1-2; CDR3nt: TGTGCCAGCACCGCCGGGACAGGGGCTGTCTATGGCTACACCTTC; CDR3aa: CASTAGTGAVYGYTF
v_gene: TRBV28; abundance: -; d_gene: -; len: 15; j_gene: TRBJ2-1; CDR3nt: TGTGCCAGCGACGACACGGGAAGCTCCTACAATGAGCAGTTCTTC; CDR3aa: CASDDTGSSYNEQFF
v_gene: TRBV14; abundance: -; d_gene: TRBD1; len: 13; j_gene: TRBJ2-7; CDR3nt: TGTGCCAGCAGCTTTGGACAGGCCTACGAGCAGTACTTC; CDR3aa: CASSFGQAYEQYF
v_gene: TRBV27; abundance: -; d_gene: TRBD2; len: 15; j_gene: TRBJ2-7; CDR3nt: TGTGCCAGCAGTCTTCCCGGGACTAGCGCCTACGAGCAGTACTTC; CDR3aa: CASSLPGTSAYEQYF
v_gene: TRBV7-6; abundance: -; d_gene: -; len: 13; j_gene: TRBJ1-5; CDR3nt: TGTGCCAGCAGCTTAGCTATCAGTAAGCCCCAGCATTTT; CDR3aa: CASSLAISKPQHF
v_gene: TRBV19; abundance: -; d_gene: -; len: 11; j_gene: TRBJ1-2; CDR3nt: TGTGCCAGTAGTACAGGGTATGGCTACACCTTC; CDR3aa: CASSTGYGYTF
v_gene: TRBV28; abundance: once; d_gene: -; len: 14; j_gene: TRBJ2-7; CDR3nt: TGTGCCAGCAGTTTTGGGCAGGGGTCCTACGAGCAGTACTTC; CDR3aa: CASSFGQGSYEQYF
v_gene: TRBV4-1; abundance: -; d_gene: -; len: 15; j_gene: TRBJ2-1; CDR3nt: TGCGCCAGCAGCCAAGATACGGGGTATTACAATGAGCAGTTCTTC; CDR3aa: CASSQDTGYYNEQFF
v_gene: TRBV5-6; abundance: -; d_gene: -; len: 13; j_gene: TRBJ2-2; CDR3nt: TGTGCCAGCAGCCCGGAGGCGACCGGGGAGCTGTTTTTT; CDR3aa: CASSPEATGELFF
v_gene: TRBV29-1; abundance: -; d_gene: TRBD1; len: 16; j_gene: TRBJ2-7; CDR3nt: TGCAGCGTTGAAGTCGCCGGGACAGAGGTCTCCTACGAGCAGTACTTC; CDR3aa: CSVEVAGTEVSYEQYF
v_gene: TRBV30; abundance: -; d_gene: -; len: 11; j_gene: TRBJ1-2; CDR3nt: TGTGCCTGGAGTGTCAACGGGGGCTACACCTTC; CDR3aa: CAWSVNGGYTF
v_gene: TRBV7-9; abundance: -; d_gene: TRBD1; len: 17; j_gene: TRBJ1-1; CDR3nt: TGTGCCAGCAGCTTAGAAGGGACAGGGGAACAGAACACTGAAGCTTTCTTT; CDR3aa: CASSLEGTGEQNTEAFF
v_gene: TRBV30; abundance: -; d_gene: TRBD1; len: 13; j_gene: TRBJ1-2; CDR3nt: TGTGCCTGGAGCCAAGGACAGGGAGGTGGCTACACCTTC; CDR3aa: CAWSQGQGGGYTF
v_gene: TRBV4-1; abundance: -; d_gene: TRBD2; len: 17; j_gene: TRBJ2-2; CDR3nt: TGCGCCAGCAGCCCTTTCCTAGCGGGAGGATACGCCGGGGAGCTGTTTTTT; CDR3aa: CASSPFLAGGYAGELFF
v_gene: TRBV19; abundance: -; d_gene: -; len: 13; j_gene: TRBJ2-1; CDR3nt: TGTGCCAGTACCCCCCCCAGCCCCACTGAGCAGTTCTTC; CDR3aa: CASTPPSPTEQFF
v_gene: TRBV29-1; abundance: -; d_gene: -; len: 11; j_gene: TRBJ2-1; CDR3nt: TGCAGCGTTTGGAGACACAATGAGCAGTTCTTC; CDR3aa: CSVWRHNEQFF
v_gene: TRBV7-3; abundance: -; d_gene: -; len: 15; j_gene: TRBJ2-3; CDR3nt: TGTGCCAGCAGCTTAACCGGGACTCTCACAGATACGCAGTATTTT; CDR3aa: CASSLTGTLTDTQYF
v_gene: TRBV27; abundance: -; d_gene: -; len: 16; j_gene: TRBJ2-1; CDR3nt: TGTGCCAGCAGGCTGACGGGGGAGAGCTCCTACAATGAGCAGTTCTTC; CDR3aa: CASRLTGESSYNEQFF
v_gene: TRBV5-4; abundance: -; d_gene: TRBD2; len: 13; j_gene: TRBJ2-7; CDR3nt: TGTGCCAGCAGCCAGACTAGCTACCACGAGCAGTACTTC; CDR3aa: CASSQTSYHEQYF
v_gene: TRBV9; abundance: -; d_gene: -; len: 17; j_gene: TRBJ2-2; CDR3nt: TGTGCCAGCAGCGGGGGGGGAAGGACAGTGAACACCGGGGAGCTGTTTTTT; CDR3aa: CASSGGGRTVNTGELFF
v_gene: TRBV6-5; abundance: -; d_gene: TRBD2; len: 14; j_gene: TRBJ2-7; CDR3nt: TGTGCCAGCAGTGTTCATAGCGGGAGGGACGAGCAGTACTTC; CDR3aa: CASSVHSGRDEQYF